The 15 T cell receptor beta chains given below trace back to one sample, sequenced in a study of T cell clonotyping in hematopoietic cell transplantation. Time point described: recipient sample about 28 days before transplant, after cytoreduction. Here immunoSEQ multiplex PCR was the method, and the copy in TCRdb shows in-frame clones only, minus some. The profile shows roughly 5,700 clones, around 80% of them singletons. The sequencing used peripheral blood mononuclear cells, collected before stem cell transplant. Receptors originate from a woman between 50 and 59 years old with acute myeloid leukemia. Some clones in this sample may be carry-over from other donors' samples.

The CDR3 nucleotides read TGTGCCAGCAGTCAAACGGCCAAAAACATTCAGTACTTC. As protein: CASSQTAKNIQYF. J is TRBJ2-4 and V is TRBV7-2; D ambiguous. This CDR3 has 13 amino acids. Deletions cut 6 bases from V and 1 base from J, with 7 bases between. The germline gives CDR1 SGHTA, CDR2 FQGNSA.

J is TRBJ2-3 and V is TRBV9, with 10 nucleotides matching TRBD2. This CDR3 is 16 amino acids long. V lost 3 bases and J lost 5; bases outside the gene matches: 9. Germline CDR1 reads SGDLS; CDR2 reads YYNGEE. The CDR3 sequence is CASSAQVAGGGDTQYF. The CDR3 bases are TGTGCCAGCAGCGCCCAAGTAGCGGGGGGCGGAGATACGCAGTATTTT. Using reference TRBV9 and TRBJ2-3 for the parts outside the CDR3, the full variable domain is DSGVTQTPKHLITATGQRVTLRCSPRSGDLSVYWYQQSLDQGLQFLIQYYNGEERAKGNILERFSAQQFPDLHSELNLSSLELGDSALYFCASSAQVAGGGDTQYFGPGTRLTVL.

The chain uses TRBV6-6 and TRBJ2-7; 12 nucleotides line up with TRBD2. The CDR3 consists of 15 residues. Unmatched junction bases numbered 6, after V lost 7 bases and J lost 2 bases. The germline V gene has CDR1 MNHNY and CDR2 SVGAGI (reference sequence). The CDR3 is CASTAGLAGTYEQYF. The CDR3 nucleotides are TGTGCCAGCACCGCCGGACTAGCGGGAACCTACGAGCAGTACTTC.

The chain employs TRBV2 and TRBJ1-4; D uncertain. V was trimmed by 5 bases and J by 4 bases, leaving 11 bases between them. This CDR3 region has 14 residues. CDR1 and CDR2 from the germline V gene are SNHLY and FYNNEI. CDR3 sequence (DNA): TGTGCCAGCAGTCCCCTTTCCAGTAATGAAAAACTGTTTTTT. This sequence encodes CASSPLSSNEKLFF.

The V call is TRBV2, the J call TRBJ1-4, with D possibly TRBD1 on 5 matching bases. V lost 7 bases to trimming and J lost 0 bases, with 6 bases between them. Germline-derived CDR1 and CDR2 are SNHLY and FYNNEI. CDR3 length: 13 amino acids. The CDR3 sequence: CASKTATNEKLFF. The CDR3 DNA sequence: TGTGCCAGCAAGACAGCAACTAATGAAAAACTGTTTTTT.

The rearrangement uses TRBV6-1 and TRBJ1-5, with 8 bases that match TRBD1. The CDR3 is made up of 13 amino acids. J lost 3 bases, V lost 7 bases, and 2 bases had no gene match. Germline assignment: CDR1 MNHNS and CDR2 SASEGT. For the CDR3, the DNA is TGTGCCAGCACGGGACAGGTCAATCAGCCCCAGCATTTT. It yields the protein CASTGQVNQPQHF.

The gene calls are TRBV7-9 and TRBJ1-2; D is ambiguous. V gave up 5 bases and J gave up 5 bases, with 9 bases separating them. The CDR3 length is 12 residues. Germline loops: CDR1 SEHNR, CDR2 FQNEAQ (reference sequence). As DNA, the CDR3 is TGTGCCAGCAGCCTTCAGGAGTATGGCTACACCTTC. This gives the protein CASSLQEYGYTF.

The chain joins TRBV5-1 to TRBJ2-1; D is unclear. In germline, CDR1 is SGHRS, CDR2 YFSETQ. Trimming took 3 bases from V and 11 from J, leaving 15 bases between them. The CDR3 extends over 13 amino acids. This CDR3 reads CASSYFLDGQQFF. DNA of the CDR3: TGCGCCAGCAGCTACTTCCTCGACGGCCAGCAGTTCTTC.

A few counts support this clone. The chain links TRBV11-2 to TRBJ1-1; tentatively, D is TRBD1 (5 bases). Germline V lookup: CDR1 SGHAT, CDR2 FQNNGV. The CDR3 has 16 residues. Trimming removed 5 bases from V and 5 bases from J, with 21 bases in between. CDR3 sequence reads: CASSPLRGAFRTEAFF. CDR3 nucleotides: TGTGCCAGCAGCCCGCTAAGGGGCGCGTTTAGGACTGAAGCTTTCTTT. Based on the CDR3 plus reference TRBV11-2 and TRBJ1-1, the full variable domain is EAGVAQSPRYKIIEKRQSVAFWCNPISGHATLYWYQQILGQGPKLLIQFQNNGVVDDSQLPKDRFSAERLKGVDSTLKIQPAKLEDSAVYLCASSPLRGAFRTEAFFGQGTRLTVV.

CDR3: CASSPQGARSYEQYF. Here the CDR3 DNA reads TGTGCCAGCAGCCCCCAGGGGGCGCGTTCCTACGAGCAGTACTTC. The chain recombines TRBV5-4 with TRBJ2-7; 8 positions agree with TRBD1. This CDR3 comprises 15 residues. J was trimmed by 1 base and V by 4 bases; bases with no gene match: 7. Germline values: CDR1 SGHNT, CDR2 YYREEE (reference sequence).

This clone has a single count. The J gene is TRBJ2-7, the V gene TRBV11-2; 11 positions match TRBD1. The germline gives CDR1 SGHAT, CDR2 FQNNGV. J gave up 3 bases and V 2 bases, and 6 bases lay outside the gene matches. CDR3 length: 16 residues. CDR3 amino acids: CASSLTRTGGGYEQYF. CDR3 sequence (DNA): TGTGCCAGCAGCTTAACTCGGACAGGGGGCGGCTACGAGCAGTACTTC.

The chain couples TRBV28 to TRBJ2-1; D is possibly TRBD1 or TRBD2 (5 bases each). The V gene lost 8 bases and the J gene lost 8 bases, with 25 bases spanning the gap. This CDR3 contains 16 residues. Germline lookup yields CDR1 MDHEN and CDR2 SYDVKM. The CDR3 region is CASLTRGTFTRDEQFF. Written as DNA, the CDR3 is TGTGCCAGCCTCACCCGAGGGACCTTCACGAGGGATGAGCAGTTCTTC.

The CDR3 protein is CASSYSGRGGLYEQYF. The CDR3 DNA reads TGTGCCAGCAGTTACTCCGGGCGGGGGGGGCTCTACGAGCAGTACTTC. The V and J genes are TRBV6-5 and TRBJ2-7; 9 bases match TRBD2. There are 16 residues in the CDR3. The V and J ends lost 0 bases and 3 bases, in that order; junction bases with no gene match: 6. The V gene's germline CDR1 is MNHEY and CDR2 SVGAGI.

The rearrangement links TRBV14 to TRBJ2-3, with 10 bases aligning to TRBD2. This CDR3 has 17 residues. The V gene end was trimmed by 0 bases and the J gene end by 6 bases; junction bases not matched to a gene: 9. CDR1 and CDR2 from the germline V gene are SGHDN and FVKESK. CDR3 DNA: TGTGCCAGCAGCCAAGAACTAGCGGGGACCCCTTGGGATACGCAGTATTTT. Translating gives CASSQELAGTPWDTQYF.

This clone is medium-sized by share. The chain has TRBV6-1 and TRBJ1-2, with TRBD1 matching 8 bases. The germline V gene encodes CDR1 MNHNS and CDR2 SASEGT. The CDR3 totals 13 residues. Trimming took 6 bases from V and 3 from J; bases not matched to a gene: 3. As DNA, the CDR3 is TGTGCCAGCAGGATGACAGGGGACTATGGCTACACCTTC. This translates into CASRMTGDYGYTF.